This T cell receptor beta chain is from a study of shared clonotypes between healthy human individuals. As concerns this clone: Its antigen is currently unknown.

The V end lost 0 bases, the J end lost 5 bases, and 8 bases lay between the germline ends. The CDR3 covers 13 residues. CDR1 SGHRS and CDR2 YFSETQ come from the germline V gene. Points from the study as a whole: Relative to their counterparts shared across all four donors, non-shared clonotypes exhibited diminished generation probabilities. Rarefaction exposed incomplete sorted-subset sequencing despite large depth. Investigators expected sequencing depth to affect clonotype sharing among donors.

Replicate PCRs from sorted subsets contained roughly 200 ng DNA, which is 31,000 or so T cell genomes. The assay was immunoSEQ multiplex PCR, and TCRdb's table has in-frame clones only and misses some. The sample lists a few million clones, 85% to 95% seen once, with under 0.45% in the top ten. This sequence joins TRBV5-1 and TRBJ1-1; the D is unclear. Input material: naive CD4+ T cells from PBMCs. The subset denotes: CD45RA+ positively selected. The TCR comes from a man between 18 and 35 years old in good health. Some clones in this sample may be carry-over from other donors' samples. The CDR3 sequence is CASSLDKRTEAFF. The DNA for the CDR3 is TGCGCCAGCAGCTTGGATAAGAGGACTGAAGCTTTCTTT.